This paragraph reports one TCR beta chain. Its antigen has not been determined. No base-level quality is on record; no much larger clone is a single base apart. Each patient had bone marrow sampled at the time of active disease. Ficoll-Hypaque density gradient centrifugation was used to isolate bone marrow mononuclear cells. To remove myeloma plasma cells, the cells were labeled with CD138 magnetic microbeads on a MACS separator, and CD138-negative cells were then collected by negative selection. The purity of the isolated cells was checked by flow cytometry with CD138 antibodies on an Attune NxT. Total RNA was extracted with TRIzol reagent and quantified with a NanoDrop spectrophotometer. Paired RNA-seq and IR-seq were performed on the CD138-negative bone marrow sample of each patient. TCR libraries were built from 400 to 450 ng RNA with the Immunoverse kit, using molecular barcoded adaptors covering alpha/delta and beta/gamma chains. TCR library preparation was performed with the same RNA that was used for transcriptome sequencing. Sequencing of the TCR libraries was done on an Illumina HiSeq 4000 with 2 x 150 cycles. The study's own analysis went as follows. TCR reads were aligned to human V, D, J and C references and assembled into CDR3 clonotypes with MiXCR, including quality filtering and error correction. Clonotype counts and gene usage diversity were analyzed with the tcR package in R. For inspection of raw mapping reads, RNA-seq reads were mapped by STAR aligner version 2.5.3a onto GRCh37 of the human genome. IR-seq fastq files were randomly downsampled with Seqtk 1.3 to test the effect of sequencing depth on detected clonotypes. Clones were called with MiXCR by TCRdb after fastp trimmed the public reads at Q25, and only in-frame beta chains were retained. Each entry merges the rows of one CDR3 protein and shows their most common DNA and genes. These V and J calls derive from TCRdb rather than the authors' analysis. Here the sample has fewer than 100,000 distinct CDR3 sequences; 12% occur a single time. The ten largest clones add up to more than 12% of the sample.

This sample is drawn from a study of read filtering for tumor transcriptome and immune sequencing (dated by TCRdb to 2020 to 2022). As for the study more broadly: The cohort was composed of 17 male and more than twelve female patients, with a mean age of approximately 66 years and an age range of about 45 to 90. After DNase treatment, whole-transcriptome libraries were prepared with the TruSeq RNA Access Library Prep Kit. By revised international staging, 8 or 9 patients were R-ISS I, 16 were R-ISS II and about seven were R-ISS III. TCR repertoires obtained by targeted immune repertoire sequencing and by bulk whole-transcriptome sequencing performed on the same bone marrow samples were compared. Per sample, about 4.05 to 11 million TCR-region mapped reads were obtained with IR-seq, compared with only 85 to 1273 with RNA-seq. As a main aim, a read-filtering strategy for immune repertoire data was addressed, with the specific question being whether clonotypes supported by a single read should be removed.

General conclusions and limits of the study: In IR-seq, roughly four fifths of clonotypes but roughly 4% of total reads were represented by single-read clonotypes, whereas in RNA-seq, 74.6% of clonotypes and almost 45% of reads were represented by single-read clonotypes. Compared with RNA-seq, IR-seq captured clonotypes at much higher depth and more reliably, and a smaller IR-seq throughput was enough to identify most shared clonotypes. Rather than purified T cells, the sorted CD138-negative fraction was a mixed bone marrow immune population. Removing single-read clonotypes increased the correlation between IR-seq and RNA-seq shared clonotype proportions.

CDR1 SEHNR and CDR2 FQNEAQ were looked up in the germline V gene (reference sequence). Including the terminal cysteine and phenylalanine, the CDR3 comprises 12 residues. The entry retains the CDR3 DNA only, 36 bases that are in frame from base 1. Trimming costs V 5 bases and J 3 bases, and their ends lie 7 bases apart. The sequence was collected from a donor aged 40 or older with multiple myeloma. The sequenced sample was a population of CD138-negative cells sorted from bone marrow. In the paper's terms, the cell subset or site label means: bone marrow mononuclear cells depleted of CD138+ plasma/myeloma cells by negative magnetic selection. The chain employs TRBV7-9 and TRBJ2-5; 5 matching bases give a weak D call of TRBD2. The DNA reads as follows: TGTGCCAGCAGCCCGGGAAAAGAGACCCAGTACTTC. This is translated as CASSPGKETQYF.